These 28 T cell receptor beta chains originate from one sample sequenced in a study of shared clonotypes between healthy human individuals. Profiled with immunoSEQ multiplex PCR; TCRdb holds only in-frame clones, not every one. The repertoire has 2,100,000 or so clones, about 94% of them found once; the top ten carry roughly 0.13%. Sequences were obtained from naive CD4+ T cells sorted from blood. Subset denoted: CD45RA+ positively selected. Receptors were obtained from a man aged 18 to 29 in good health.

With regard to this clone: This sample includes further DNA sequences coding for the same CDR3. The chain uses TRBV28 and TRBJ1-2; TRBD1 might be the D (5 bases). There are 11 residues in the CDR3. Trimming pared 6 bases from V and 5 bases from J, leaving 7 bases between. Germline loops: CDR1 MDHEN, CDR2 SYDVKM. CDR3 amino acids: CASSSGYGYTF. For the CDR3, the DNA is TGTGCCAGCAGCTCAGGGTATGGCTACACCTTC.

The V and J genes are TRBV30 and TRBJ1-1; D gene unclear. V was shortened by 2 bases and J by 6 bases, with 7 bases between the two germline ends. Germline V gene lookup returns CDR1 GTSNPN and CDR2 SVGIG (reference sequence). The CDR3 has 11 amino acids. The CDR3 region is CAWSISAEAFF. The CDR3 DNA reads TGTGCCTGGAGTATTTCGGCTGAAGCTTTCTTT.

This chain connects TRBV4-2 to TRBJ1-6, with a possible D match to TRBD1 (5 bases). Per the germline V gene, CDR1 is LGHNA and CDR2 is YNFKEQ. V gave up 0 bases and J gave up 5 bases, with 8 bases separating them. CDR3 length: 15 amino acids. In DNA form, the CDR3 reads TGTGCCAGCAGCCAAGATGACAGAAATAATTCACCCCTCCACTTT. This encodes CASSQDDRNNSPLHF.

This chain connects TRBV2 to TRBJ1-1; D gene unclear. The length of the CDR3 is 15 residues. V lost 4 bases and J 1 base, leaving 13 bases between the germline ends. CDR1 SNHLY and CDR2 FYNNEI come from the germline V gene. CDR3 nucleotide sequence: TGTGCCAGCAGTGTTCAGAGTTCAGGGAACACTGAAGCTTTCTTT. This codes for CASSVQSSGNTEAFF. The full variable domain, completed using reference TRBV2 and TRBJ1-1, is EPEVTQTPSHQVTQMGQEVILRCVPISNHLYFYWYRQILGQKVEFLVSFYNNEISEKSEIFDDQFSVERPDGSNFTLKIRSTKLEDSAMYFCASSVQSSGNTEAFFGQGTRLTVV.

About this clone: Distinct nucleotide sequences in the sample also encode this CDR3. The CDR3, as DNA: TGTGCCAGCTCACCGCCCGGGACAGGGAGCTACGAGCAGTACTTC. It specifies CASSPPGTGSYEQYF. The chain carries TRBV18 and TRBJ2-7, with 9 positions matching TRBD1. This CDR3 is built from 15 residues. The germline V gene has CDR1 KGHSH and CDR2 LQKENI. With 3 bases clipped from V and 3 bases from J, the junction kept 6 bases outside the gene matches. The full variable domain, with the rest looked up from reference TRBV18 and TRBJ2-7, is NAGVMQNPRHLVRRRGQEARLRCSPMKGHSHVYWYRQLPEEGLKFMVYLQKENIIDESGMPKERFSAEFPKEGPSILRIQQVVRGDSAAYFCASSPPGTGSYEQYFGPGTRLTVT.

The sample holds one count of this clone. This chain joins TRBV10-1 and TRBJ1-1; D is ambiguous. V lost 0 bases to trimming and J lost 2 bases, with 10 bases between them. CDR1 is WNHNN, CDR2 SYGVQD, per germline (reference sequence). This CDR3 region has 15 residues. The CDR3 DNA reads TGCGCCAGCAGTGAGTCGAGTCAGGATAACACTGAAGCTTTCTTT. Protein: CASSESSQDNTEAFF.

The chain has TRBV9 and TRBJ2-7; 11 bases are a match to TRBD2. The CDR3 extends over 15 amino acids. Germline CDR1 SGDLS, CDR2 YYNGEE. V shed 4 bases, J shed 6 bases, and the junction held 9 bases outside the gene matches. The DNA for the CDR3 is TGTGCCAGCAGCCGTGTAGCGGGAGGGCCTAGCGAGCAGTACTTC. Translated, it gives CASSRVAGGPSEQYF.

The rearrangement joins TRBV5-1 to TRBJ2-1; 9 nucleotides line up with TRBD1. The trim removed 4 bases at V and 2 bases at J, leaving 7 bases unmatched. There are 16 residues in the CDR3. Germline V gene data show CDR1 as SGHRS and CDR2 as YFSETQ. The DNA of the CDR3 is TGCGCCAGCAGCGTAATAACAGGGGGCGCCTACAATGAGCAGTTCTTC. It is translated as CASSVITGGAYNEQFF.

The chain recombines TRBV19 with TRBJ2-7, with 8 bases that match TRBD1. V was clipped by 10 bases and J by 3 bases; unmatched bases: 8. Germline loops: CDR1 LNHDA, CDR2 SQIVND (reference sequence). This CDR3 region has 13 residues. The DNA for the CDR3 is TGTGCCACTCAGGGGGCTGCAAACTACGAGCAGTACTTC. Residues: CATQGAANYEQYF.

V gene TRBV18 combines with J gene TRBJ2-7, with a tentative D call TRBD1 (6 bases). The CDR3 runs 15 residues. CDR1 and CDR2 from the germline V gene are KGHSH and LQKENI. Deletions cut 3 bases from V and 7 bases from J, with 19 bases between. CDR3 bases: TGTGCCAGCTCACCTCGCCAGGGGTACGGTTCAGAGCAGTACTTC. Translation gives CASSPRQGYGSEQYF.

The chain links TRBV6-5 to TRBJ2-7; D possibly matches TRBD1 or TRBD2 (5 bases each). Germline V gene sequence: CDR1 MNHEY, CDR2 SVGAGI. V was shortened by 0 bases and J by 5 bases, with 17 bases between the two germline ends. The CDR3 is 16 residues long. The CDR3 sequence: CASSYSRWVGADEQYF. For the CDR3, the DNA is TGTGCCAGCAGTTACTCGCGGTGGGTCGGGGCCGACGAGCAGTACTTC.

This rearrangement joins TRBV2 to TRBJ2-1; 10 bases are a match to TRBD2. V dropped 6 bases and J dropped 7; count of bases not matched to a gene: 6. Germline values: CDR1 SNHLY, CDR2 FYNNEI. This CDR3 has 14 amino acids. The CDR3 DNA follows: TGTGCCAGCAGGCTAGCGGGAGTCGGAAATGAGCAGTTCTTC. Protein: CASRLAGVGNEQFF.

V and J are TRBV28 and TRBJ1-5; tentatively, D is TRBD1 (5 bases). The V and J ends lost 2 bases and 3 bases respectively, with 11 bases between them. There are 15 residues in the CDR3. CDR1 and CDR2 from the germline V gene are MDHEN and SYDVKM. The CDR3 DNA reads TGTGCCAGCAGTTTACCTCAGGGTTACAATCAGCCCCAGCATTTT. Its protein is CASSLPQGYNQPQHF.

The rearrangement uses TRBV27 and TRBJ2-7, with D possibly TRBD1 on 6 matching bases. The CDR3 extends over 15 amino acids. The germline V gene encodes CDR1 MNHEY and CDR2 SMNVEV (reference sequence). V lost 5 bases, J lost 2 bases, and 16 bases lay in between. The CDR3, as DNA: TGTGCCAGCAGTCCTCTCCGGGACATAGCCTACGAGCAGTACTTC. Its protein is CASSPLRDIAYEQYF.

The CDR3 nucleotides are TGTGCCAGCAGCCGACAGGGCCTCAGCGCTTTCTTT. Protein sequence: CASSRQGLSAFF. This chain uses TRBV2 with TRBJ1-1, with 7 bases that match TRBD1. Looked up from germline, CDR1 is SNHLY and CDR2 is FYNNEI. The V gene end was trimmed by 6 bases and the J gene end by 11 bases; junction bases not matched to a gene: 9. CDR3 length equals 12 residues.

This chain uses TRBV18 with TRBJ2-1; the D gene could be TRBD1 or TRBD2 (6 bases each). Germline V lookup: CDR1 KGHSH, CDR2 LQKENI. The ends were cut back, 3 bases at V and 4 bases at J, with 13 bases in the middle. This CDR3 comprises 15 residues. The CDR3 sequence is CASSPLEGGYNEQFF. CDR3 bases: TGTGCCAGCTCACCGCTCGAGGGGGGTTACAATGAGCAGTTCTTC.

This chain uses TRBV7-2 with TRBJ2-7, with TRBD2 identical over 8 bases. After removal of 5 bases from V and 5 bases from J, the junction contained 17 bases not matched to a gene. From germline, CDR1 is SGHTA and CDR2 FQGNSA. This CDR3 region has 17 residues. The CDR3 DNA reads TGTGCCAGCAGCAAAGGCGGCGGGAGGTCGTCCTTCGACGAGCAGTACTTC. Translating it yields CASSKGGGRSSFDEQYF.

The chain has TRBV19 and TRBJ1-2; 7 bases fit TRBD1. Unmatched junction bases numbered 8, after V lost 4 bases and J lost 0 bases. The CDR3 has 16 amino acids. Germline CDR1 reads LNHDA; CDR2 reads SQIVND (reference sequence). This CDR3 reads CASSKPGTEANYGYTF. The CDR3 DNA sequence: TGTGCCAGTAGTAAACCAGGGACAGAGGCTAACTATGGCTACACCTTC.

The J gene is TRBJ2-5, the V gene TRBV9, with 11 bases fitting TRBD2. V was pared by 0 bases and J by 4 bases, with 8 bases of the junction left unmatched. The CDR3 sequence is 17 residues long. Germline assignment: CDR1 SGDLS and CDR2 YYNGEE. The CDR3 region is CASSVVSALAGVETQYF. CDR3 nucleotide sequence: TGTGCCAGCAGCGTAGTATCGGCACTAGCGGGAGTAGAGACCCAGTACTTC.

CDR3 in amino acids: CASTRGGVCGYTF. The CDR3 DNA reads TGTGCCAGCACCCGGGGGGGCGTTTGTGGCTACACCTTC. The chain has TRBV11-3 and TRBJ1-2, with a possible D match to TRBD1 (6 bases). The CDR3 is 13 residues long. V lost 7 bases to trimming and J lost 7 bases, with 16 bases between them. Germline CDR1 reads SGHNT; CDR2 reads YENEEA.

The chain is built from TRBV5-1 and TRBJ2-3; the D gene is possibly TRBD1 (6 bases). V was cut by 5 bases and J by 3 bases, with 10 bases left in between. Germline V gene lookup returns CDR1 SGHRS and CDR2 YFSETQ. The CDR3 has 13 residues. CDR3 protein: CASRLTGTDTQYF. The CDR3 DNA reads TGCGCCAGCAGACTTACAGGGACAGATACGCAGTATTTT.

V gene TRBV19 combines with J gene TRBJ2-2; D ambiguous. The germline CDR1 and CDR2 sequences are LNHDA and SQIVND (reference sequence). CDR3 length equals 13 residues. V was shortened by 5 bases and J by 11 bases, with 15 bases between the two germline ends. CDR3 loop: CASSWAPPAELFF. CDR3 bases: TGTGCCAGTAGTTGGGCCCCGCCGGCCGAGCTGTTTTTT.

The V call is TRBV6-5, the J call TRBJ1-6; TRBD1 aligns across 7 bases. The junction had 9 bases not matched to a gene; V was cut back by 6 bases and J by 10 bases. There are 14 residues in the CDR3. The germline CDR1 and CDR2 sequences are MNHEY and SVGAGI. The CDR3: CASRSTGLESPLHF. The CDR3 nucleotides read TGTGCCAGCAGGTCGACAGGGTTAGAATCACCCCTCCACTTT.

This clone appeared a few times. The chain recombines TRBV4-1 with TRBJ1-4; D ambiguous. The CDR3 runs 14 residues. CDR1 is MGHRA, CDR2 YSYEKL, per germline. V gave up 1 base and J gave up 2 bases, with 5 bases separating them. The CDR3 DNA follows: TGCGCCAGCAGCCAAGGAGGGACTAATGAAAAACTGTTTTTT. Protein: CASSQGGTNEKLFF.

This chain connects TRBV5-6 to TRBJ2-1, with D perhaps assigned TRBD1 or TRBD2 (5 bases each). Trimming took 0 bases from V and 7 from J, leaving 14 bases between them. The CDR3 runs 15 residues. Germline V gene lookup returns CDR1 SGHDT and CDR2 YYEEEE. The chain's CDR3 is CASSLEGRDSNEQFF. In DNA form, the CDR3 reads TGTGCCAGCAGCTTGGAGGGGAGAGATTCGAATGAGCAGTTCTTC.

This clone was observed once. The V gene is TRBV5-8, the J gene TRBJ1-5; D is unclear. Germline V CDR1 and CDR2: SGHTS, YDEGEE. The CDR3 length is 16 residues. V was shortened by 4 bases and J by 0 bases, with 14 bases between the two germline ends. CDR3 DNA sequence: TGTGCCAGCAGCCCTTTGCAAGTGGGTAGCAATCAGCCCCAGCATTTT. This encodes CASSPLQVGSNQPQHF.

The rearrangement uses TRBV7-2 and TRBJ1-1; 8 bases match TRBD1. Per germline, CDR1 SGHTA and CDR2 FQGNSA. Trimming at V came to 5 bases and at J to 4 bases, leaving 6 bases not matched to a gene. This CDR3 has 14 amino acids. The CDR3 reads CASSGQGDSTEAFF. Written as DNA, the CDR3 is TGTGCCAGCAGCGGACAGGGAGATTCCACTGAAGCTTTCTTT.

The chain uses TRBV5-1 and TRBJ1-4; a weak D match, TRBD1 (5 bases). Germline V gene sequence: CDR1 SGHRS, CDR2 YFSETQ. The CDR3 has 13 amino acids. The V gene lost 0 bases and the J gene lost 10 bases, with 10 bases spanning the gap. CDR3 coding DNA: TGCGCCAGCAGCTTGGAAGGGGAGGGAAAACTGTTTTTT. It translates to CASSLEGEGKLFF.